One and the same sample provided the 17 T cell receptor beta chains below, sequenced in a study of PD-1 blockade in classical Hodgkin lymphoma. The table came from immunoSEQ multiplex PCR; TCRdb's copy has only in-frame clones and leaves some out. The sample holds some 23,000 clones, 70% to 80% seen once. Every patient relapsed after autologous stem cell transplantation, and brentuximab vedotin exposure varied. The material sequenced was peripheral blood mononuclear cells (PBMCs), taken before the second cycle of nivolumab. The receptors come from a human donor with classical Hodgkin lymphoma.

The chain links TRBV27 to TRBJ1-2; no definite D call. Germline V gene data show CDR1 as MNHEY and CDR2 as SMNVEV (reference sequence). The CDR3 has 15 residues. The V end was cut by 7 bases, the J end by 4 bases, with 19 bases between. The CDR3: CASTRTRSSSYGYTF. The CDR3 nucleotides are TGTGCCAGCACCCGGACTCGCTCCTCCTCCTATGGCTACACCTTC.

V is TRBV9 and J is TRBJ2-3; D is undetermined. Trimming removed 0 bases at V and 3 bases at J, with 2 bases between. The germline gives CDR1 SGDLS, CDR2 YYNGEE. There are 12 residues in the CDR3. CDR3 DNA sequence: TGTGCCAGCAGCGTAGCGACAGATACGCAGTATTTT. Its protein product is CASSVATDTQYF.

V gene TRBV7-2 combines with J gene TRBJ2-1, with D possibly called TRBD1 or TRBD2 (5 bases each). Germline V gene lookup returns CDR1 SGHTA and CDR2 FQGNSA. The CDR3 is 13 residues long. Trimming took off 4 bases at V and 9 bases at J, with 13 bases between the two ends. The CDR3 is CASSWGLVVEQFF. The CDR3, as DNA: TGTGCCAGCAGCTGGGGGTTGGTGGTTGAGCAGTTCTTC.

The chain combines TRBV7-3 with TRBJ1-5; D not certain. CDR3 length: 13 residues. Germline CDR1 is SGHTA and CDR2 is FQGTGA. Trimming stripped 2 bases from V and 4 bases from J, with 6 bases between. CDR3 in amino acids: CASSLSRNQPQHF. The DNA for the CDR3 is TGTGCCAGCAGCTTATCCAGGAATCAGCCCCAGCATTTT.

The DNA for the CDR3 is TGTGCCAGCAGTGAATGGGGGGGGAGGAACACCGGGGAGCTGTTTTTT. It translates to CASSEWGGRNTGELFF. The V call is TRBV6-1, the J call TRBJ2-2; 7 bases are shared with TRBD2. Per the germline V gene, CDR1 is MNHNS and CDR2 is SASEGT. V dropped 2 bases and J dropped 1; count of bases not matched to a gene: 4. The length of the CDR3 is 16 residues.

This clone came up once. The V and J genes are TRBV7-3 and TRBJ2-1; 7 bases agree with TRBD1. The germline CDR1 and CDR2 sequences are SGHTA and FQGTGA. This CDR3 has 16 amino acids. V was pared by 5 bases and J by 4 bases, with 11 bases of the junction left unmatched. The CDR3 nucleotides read TGTGCCAGCAGCGTATACAGGGGTCCCCCTTACAATGAGCAGTTCTTC. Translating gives CASSVYRGPPYNEQFF.

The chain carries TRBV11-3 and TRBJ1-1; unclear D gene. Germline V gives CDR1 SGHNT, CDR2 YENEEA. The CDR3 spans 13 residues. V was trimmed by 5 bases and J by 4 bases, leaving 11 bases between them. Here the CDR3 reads CASSLGRSTEAFF. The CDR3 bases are TGTGCCAGCAGCCTTGGGAGATCCACTGAAGCTTTCTTT.

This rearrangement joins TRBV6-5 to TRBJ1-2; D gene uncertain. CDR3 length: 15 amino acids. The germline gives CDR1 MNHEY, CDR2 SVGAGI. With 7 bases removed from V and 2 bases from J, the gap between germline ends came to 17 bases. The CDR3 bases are TGTGCCAGCACGAATAGGGTCCCAGGAAACTATGGCTACACCTTC. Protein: CASTNRVPGNYGYTF.

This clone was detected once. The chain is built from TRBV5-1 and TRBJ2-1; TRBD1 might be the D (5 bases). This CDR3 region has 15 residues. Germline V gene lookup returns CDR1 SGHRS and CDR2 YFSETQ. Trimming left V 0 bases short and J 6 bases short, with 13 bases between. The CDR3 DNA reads TGCGCCAGCAGCTTGGCCCAGGGTGATCTCAATGAGCAGTTCTTC. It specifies CASSLAQGDLNEQFF.

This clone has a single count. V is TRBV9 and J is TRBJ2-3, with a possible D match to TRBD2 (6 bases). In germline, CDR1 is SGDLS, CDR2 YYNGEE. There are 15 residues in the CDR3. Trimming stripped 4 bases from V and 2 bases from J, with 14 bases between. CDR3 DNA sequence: TGTGCCAGCAGCCCCCTGACTAGAACCACAGATACGCAGTATTTT. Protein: CASSPLTRTTDTQYF.

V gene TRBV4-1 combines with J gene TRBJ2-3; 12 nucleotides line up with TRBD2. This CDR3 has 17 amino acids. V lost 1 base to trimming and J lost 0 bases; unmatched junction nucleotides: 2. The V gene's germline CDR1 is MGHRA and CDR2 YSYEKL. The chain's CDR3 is CASSQGLAGASTDTQYF. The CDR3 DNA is TGCGCCAGCAGCCAAGGACTAGCGGGGGCTAGCACAGATACGCAGTATTTT.

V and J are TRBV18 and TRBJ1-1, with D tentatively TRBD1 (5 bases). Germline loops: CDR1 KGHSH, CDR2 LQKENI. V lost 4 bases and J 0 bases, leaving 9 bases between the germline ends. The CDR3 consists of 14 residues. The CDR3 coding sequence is TGTGCCAGCTCACGGGGGTTGGTGAACACTGAAGCTTTCTTT. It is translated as CASSRGLVNTEAFF.

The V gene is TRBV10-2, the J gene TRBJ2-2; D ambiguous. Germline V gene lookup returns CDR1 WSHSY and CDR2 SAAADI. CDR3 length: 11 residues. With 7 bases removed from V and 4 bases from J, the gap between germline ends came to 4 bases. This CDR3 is CASTVTGELFF. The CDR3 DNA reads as TGCGCCAGCACGGTCACCGGGGAGCTGTTTTTT.

CDR3 amino acids: CASSATLGANVLTF. As DNA, the CDR3 is TGTGCCAGCTCTGCTACGCTTGGGGCCAACGTCCTGACTTTC. J is TRBJ2-6 and V is TRBV18, with D uncertain. The CDR3 length is 14 residues. Germline V gene lookup returns CDR1 KGHSH and CDR2 LQKENI. V lost 6 bases, J lost 3 bases, and 9 bases lay in between.

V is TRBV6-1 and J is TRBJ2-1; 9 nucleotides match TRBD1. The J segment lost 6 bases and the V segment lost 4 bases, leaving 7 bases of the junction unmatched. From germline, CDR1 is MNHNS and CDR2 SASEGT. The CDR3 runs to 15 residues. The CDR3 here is CASSALRGQGNEQFF. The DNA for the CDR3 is TGTGCCAGCAGTGCCCTCCGGGGACAGGGCAATGAGCAGTTCTTC.

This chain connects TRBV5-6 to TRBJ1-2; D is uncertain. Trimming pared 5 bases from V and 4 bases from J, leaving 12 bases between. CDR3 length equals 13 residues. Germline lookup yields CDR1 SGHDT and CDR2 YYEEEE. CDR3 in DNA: TGTGCCAGCAGGCCACAGAGGACCTATGGCTACACCTTC. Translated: CASRPQRTYGYTF. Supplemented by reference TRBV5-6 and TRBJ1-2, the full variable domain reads DAGVTQSPTHLIKTRGQQVTLRCSPKSGHDTVSWYQQALGQGPQFIFQYYEEEERQRGNFPDRFSGHQFPNYSSELNVNALLLGDSALYLCASRPQRTYGYTFGSGTRLTVV.

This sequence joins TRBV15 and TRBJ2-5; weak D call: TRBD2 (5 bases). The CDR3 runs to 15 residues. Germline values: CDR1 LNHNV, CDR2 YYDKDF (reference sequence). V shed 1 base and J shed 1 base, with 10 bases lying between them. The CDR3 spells CATSRAGGSQETQYF. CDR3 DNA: TGTGCCACCAGCAGAGCGGGCGGGTCCCAAGAGACCCAGTACTTC.